Listed below are T cell receptor beta chains from one sample, sequenced in a study of T cells in Graves' hyperthyroidism and ophthalmopathy. Each CDR3 protein gets one entry after TCRdb re-called the multiplex PCR reads with MiXCR. Among over 150,000 distinct CDR3 sequences listed, about a sixth were seen once. The source material was blood. The receptors shown here come from a woman in her forties or fifties with Graves' hyperthyroidism. The CDR3 runs from the conserved cysteine through the conserved F or W. The D gene is left open where the match is weak. The size of a clone is reported for some rows only, either as once, few or many, or as a class for expanded clones.

>TRBV2|TRBJ2-1|many|TRBD2
CASSGTSGSSYNEQFF
TGTGCCAGCAGCGGGACTAGCGGTAGCTCCTACAATGAGCAGTTCTTC
>TRBV6-1|TRBJ2-1|-|-
CASSVDLGSSGLFF
TGTGCCAGCAGCGTGGATTTGGGGAGTTCGGGTCTGTTCTTC
>TRBV11-3|TRBJ2-1|many|TRBD2
CASSPRAASGGDEQFF
TGTGCCAGCAGCCCCAGGGCGGCTAGCGGGGGGGATGAGCAGTTCTTC
>TRBV12-3/TRBV12-4|TRBJ2-5|few|TRBD1
CASRTGTGEETQYF
TGTGCCAGCAGGACCGGGACAGGTGAAGAGACCCAGTACTTC
>TRBV9|TRBJ2-2|-|TRBD2
CASSGGLAGPNTGELFF
TGTGCCAGCAGCGGCGGACTAGCGGGACCGAACACCGGGGAGCTGTTTTTT
>TRBV6-1|TRBJ2-7|-|TRBD2
CASSNRLAGGEQYF
TGTGCCAGCAGCAACCGACTAGCGGGAGGAGAGCAGTACTTC
>TRBV6-1|TRBJ1-5|many|-
CASSEATGSSNQPQHF
TGTGCCAGCAGTGAAGCGACAGGTAGTAGCAATCAGCCCCAGCATTTT
>TRBV7-9|TRBJ2-5|-|-
CASSPEVETQYF
TGTGCCAGCAGCCCCGAGGTAGAGACCCAGTACTTC
>TRBV12-3/TRBV12-4|TRBJ2-7|many|TRBD1
CASSPRTGPEQYF
TGTGCCAGCAGCCCAAGGACAGGGCCAGAGCAGTACTTC
>TRBV6-2/TRBV6-3|TRBJ1-2|-|-
CASSPILRDSSNYGYTF
TGTGCCAGCAGTCCAATTCTCCGGGACTCCTCAAACTATGGCTACACCTTC
>TRBV7-9|TRBJ2-7|many|-
CASTEGGIHEQYF
TGTGCCAGCACCGAGGGGGGGATCCACGAGCAGTACTTC
>TRBV18|TRBJ1-2|many|-
CASSPGQRDGYTF
TGTGCCAGCTCACCAGGACAGAGAGATGGCTACACCTTC
>TRBV28|TRBJ2-2|once|-
CASSGTVDPGELFF
TGTGCCAGCAGCGGGACGGTTGATCCCGGGGAGCTGTTTTTT
>TRBV6-1|TRBJ1-1|many|-
CAVHLQGTEAFF
TGTGCCGTTCACCTCCAGGGCACTGAAGCTTTCTTT
>TRBV28|TRBJ2-6|few|-
CASTTSSGANVLTF
TGTGCCAGCACGACCTCCTCTGGGGCCAACGTCCTGACTTTC
>TRBV11-3|TRBJ2-3|many|TRBD2
CASSFQAGGSDTQYF
TGTGCCAGCAGCTTTCAAGCGGGAGGATCAGATACGCAGTATTTT
>TRBV19|TRBJ1-5|-|-
CASTPGRGAEQPQHF
TGTGCCAGTACCCCCGGACGGGGGGCTGAACAGCCCCAGCATTTT
>TRBV27|TRBJ2-2|few|-
CASSLIAGELFF
TGTGCCAGCAGTTTGATAGCCGGGGAGCTGTTTTTT
>TRBV12-3/TRBV12-4|TRBJ1-2|-|-
CASSLQAGYGYTF
TGTGCCAGCAGCCTCCAGGCAGGGTATGGCTACACCTTC
>TRBV4-1|TRBJ1-1|many|-
CASSQDPTANTYGAFF
TGCGCCAGCAGCCAAGATCCCACGGCCAATACCTACGGAGCTTTCTTT
>TRBV28|TRBJ2-7|many|TRBD1
CAAEDRSSYEQYF
TGTGCCGCCGAGGACAGGAGCTCCTACGAGCAGTACTTC
>TRBV7-9|TRBJ2-7|few|TRBD1
CASSQPAGGVQGYEQYF
TGTGCCAGCAGCCAGCCAGCAGGGGGCGTGCAGGGTTACGAGCAGTACTTC
>TRBV9|TRBJ2-2|-|TRBD2
CASSPSGREAGELFF
TGTGCCAGCAGCCCTAGCGGGAGGGAGGCCGGGGAGCTGTTTTTT
>TRBV19|TRBJ1-1|-|TRBD1
CACIHGQGAMNTEAFF
TGTGCCTGTATTCACGGACAGGGGGCGATGAACACTGAAGCTTTCTTT
>TRBV10-3|TRBJ2-7|many|TRBD2
CAISWTSGTYEQYF
TGTGCCATCAGCTGGACTAGCGGGACCTACGAGCAGTACTTC
>TRBV7-9|TRBJ2-1|-|-
CASSRPRESYNEQFF
TGTGCCAGCAGTCGCCCCAGGGAGTCCTACAATGAGCAGTTCTTC
>TRBV30|TRBJ2-5|few|-
CAWSVAGIGETQYF
TGTGCCTGGAGTGTAGCGGGCATAGGGGAGACCCAGTACTTC
>TRBV6-1|TRBJ2-1|many|-
CASSGKGYEQFF
TGTGCCAGCAGTGGTAAAGGGTACGAGCAGTTCTTC
>TRBV2|TRBJ2-5|many|-
CASTVGPETQYF
TGTGCCAGCACCGTCGGGCCGGAGACCCAGTACTTC
>TRBV12-3/TRBV12-4|TRBJ2-5|many|-
CASSPASTVQETQYF
TGTGCCAGCAGTCCCGCCTCGACAGTCCAAGAGACCCAGTACTTC
>TRBV3-1|TRBJ2-1|many|TRBD2
CASSQRRASGDYNEQFF
TGTGCCAGCAGCCAACGCCGGGCTAGCGGGGACTACAATGAGCAGTTCTTC
>TRBV5-1|TRBJ2-1|-|TRBD2
CASSGETSGRASYNEQFF
TGCGCCAGCAGCGGTGAGACTAGCGGGAGAGCCTCCTACAATGAGCAGTTCTTC
>TRBV6-5|TRBJ2-7|-|TRBD2
CASSYLGASGSTDEQYF
TGTGCCAGCAGTTACTTAGGGGCTAGCGGGAGTACGGACGAGCAGTACTTC
>TRBV27|TRBJ2-5|many|TRBD2
CASSFRTTSGRAVTQYF
TGTGCCAGCAGTTTCCGGACGACTAGCGGGAGGGCCGTGACCCAGTACTTC
>TRBV18|TRBJ2-5|-|-
CASSPDLQETQYF
TGTGCCAGCTCACCGGACCTACAAGAGACCCAGTACTTC
>TRBV20-1|TRBJ2-1|-|-
CSVRDYNEQFF
TGCAGTGTCAGGGATTACAATGAGCAGTTCTTC
>TRBV27|TRBJ2-7|-|-
CASSSLGTTSSEQYF
TGTGCCAGCAGTTCTCTCGGGACCACCAGCTCCGAGCAGTACTTC